The clone carrying this T cell receptor beta chain was counted only a few times. The CDR3 has 16 amino acids. V lost 4 bases, J lost 1 base, and 11 bases lay in between. Germline lookup yields CDR1 LGHDT and CDR2 YNNKEL (reference sequence). Each CDR3 protein is one row after TCRdb ran MiXCR on the RT-PCR reads. The data show hundreds of thousands of distinct CDR3 sequences, 16% seen once. The data were obtained in a study of patients and donors after allogeneic stem cell transplantation. This sequence originates from a human donor who was either an allogeneic HSCT recipient or a stem cell or donor lymphocyte infusion donor (not recorded which). It is not recorded whose cells these are; they may come from a transplant donor. Material for sequencing was blood, either unsorted or a sorted T cell fraction (not recorded which). This chain joins TRBV3-1 and TRBJ2-6; tentatively, D is TRBD1 or TRBD2 (5 bases each). CDR3 in amino acids: CASSRGSPSGANVLTF. CDR3 sequence (DNA): TGTGCCAGCAGCCGGGGGAGTCCATCTGGGGCCAACGTCCTGACTTTC.